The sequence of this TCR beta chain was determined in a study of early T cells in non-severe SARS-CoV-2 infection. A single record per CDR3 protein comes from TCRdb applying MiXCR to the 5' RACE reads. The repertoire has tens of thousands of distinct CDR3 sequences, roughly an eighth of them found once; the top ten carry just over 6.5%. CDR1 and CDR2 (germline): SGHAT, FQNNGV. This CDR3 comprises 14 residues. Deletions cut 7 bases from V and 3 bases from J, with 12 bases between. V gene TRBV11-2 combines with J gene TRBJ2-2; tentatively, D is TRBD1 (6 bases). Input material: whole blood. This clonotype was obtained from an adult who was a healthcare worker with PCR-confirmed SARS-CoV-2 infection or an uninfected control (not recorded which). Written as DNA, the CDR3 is TGTGCCAGCAATCCGGGACAACACACCGGGGAGCTGTTTTTT. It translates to CASNPGQHTGELFF.